This TCR beta chain was sequenced for a study of cytomegalovirus exposure and HLA in healthy donors. PCR involved 60 Vbeta and 13 Jbeta primers. Libraries were prepared by immunoSEQ multiplex PCR; TCRdb keeps only in-frame clonotypes and omits some of them. Here the sample table reports some 200,000 clones. The V end was cut by 3 bases, the J end by 8 bases, with 10 bases between. This CDR3 has 13 residues. CDR1 and CDR2 (germline): SGHTA, FQGTGA. The clonotype originates from a man aged 30-40 years in good health and CMV-seronegative. Sequenced material: PBMCs. The chain couples TRBV7-3 to TRBJ1-4, with D possibly being TRBD1 (5 bases). The CDR3 reads CASSFQGGEKLFF. The CDR3 bases are TGTGCCAGCAGCTTTCAGGGAGGGGAAAAACTGTTTTTT.